The rows below give T cell receptor beta chains drawn from one sample of a study of T cell changes during pregnancy in multiple sclerosis. TCRdb keeps only in-frame clones here, not all; method: immunoSEQ multiplex PCR. The table records 20,000 or so clones, more than 85% of them present only once. Source: CD4+ T cells from peripheral blood mononuclear cells, taken after pregnancy. The source of these receptors is a female donor in good health, enrolled as a control in a pregnancy study. CDR3s include the opening cysteine and the closing phenylalanine or tryptophan. A D gene is named only where the DNA matches it firmly. Size values are once, few and many counts, or a class for expanded clones, and some rows have none.

16,TRBD1,-,TRBV7-9,TRBJ2-7,TGTGCCAGCAGTACACCCCCGGGACAGGGGTGGCACGAGCAGTACTTC,CASSTPPGQGWHEQYF
13,TRBD1,-,TRBV5-1,TRBJ1-2,TGCGCCAGCGGTAAGACAGGGGTAAACGGCTACACCTTC,CASGKTGVNGYTF
10,-,-,TRBV20-1,TRBJ2-3,TGCAGTGGTACAACAGATACGCAGTATTTT,CSGTTDTQYF
15,-,-,TRBV7-3,TRBJ2-6,TGTGCCAGCAGCCGAGGGGGGGCTGGGGCCAACGTCCTGACTTTC,CASSRGGAGANVLTF
14,-,-,TRBV6-5,TRBJ1-6,TGTGCCAGCAGGGCCGAAGGGGATTATTCACCCCTCCACTTT,CASRAEGDYSPLHF
14,TRBD2,-,TRBV6-1,TRBJ2-5,TGTGCCAGCAGAGGGGCGGGGGGCGGAGAGACCCAGTACTTC,CASRGAGGGETQYF
15,TRBD2,-,TRBV6-5,TRBJ2-5,TGTGCCAGCAGTGCAGGACTAGCGGGGGTAGAGACCCAGTACTTC,CASSAGLAGVETQYF
14,-,-,TRBV7-2,TRBJ2-5,TGTGCCAGCAGCTTAGACGGCAGGGTGGAGACCCAGTACTTC,CASSLDGRVETQYF
15,TRBD1,few,TRBV18,TRBJ2-5,TGTGCCAGCTCACAAACGATTGACAGGGTAGAGACCCAGTACTTC,CASSQTIDRVETQYF
12,-,-,TRBV30,TRBJ2-7,TGTGCCTTCGACCGGCGGTCCTACGAGCAGTACTTC,CAFDRRSYEQYF
16,TRBD2,-,TRBV4-1,TRBJ2-1,TGCGCCAGCAGCCAACCCCTGGGGGGGTTCTACAATGAGCAGTTCTTC,CASSQPLGGFYNEQFF
18,TRBD2,-,TRBV4-1,TRBJ2-3,TGCGCCAGCAGCCAAGATCTTGCCGCTAGCGGGGGGACAGATACGCAGTATTTT,CASSQDLAASGGTDTQYF
13,-,few,TRBV14,TRBJ2-7,TGTGCCAGCAGCCCGGGACTGATCTACGAGCAGTACTTC,CASSPGLIYEQYF
14,-,-,TRBV7-2,TRBJ1-2,TGTGCCAGCAGCCGATACGAGGGAAACTATGGCTACACCTTC,CASSRYEGNYGYTF
16,TRBD1,-,TRBV7-8,TRBJ2-7,TGTGCCAGCAGCTTCGACAGGGGACAGGCCAACTACGAGCAGTACTTC,CASSFDRGQANYEQYF
15,TRBD1,-,TRBV2,TRBJ2-3,TGTGCCAGCAAACGGGGACAGGGCGGCACAGATACGCAGTATTTT,CASKRGQGGTDTQYF
14,-,-,TRBV4-1,TRBJ1-6,TGCGCCAGCAGCCAGCAACAGGGAAATTCACCCCTCCACTTT,CASSQQQGNSPLHF
15,TRBD2,once,TRBV28,TRBJ2-2,TGTGCCAGCAGTTTCGGGACTAGCGGGAGAGGGGAGCTGTTTTTT,CASSFGTSGRGELFF
15,TRBD1,once,TRBV28,TRBJ2-7,TGTGCCAGCAGTTATTCAGACAGGGCTCCCTACGAGCAGTACTTC,CASSYSDRAPYEQYF
15,TRBD2,-,TRBV15,TRBJ2-7,TGTGCCACCAGCCCCTCTCGCGGGAGGGCCGAGGAGCAGTACTTC,CATSPSRGRAEEQYF
13,-,-,TRBV2,TRBJ1-1,TGTGCCAGCAGGCGGGGGTTGAACACTGAAGCTTTCTTT,CASRRGLNTEAFF
18,TRBD1,-,TRBV11-3,TRBJ2-1,TGTGCCAGCAGCTTAGATCAAGGGGGCAGTAGCTCCTACAATGAGCAGTTCTTC,CASSLDQGGSSSYNEQFF
11,TRBD1,-,TRBV15,TRBJ1-2,TGTGCCACCAGCAAACAGGGGGCATCCACCTTC,CATSKQGASTF
14,TRBD1,-,TRBV15,TRBJ1-1,TGTGCCACCAGCAGACAGGGGGCAGGGGGAGAAGCTTTCTTT,CATSRQGAGGEAFF
14,-,-,TRBV6-6,TRBJ1-2,TGTGCCAGCAGTTACTCCCAGGGTGGCTATGGCTACACCTTC,CASSYSQGGYGYTF
14,-,-,TRBV2,TRBJ1-6,TGTGCCAGCATGGAAGGAGTGTGGAATTCACCCCTCCACTTT,CASMEGVWNSPLHF
15,-,-,TRBV2,TRBJ2-3,TGTGCCAGCAGTGATGTGGGGCTTTTCACAGATACGCAGTATTTT,CASSDVGLFTDTQYF
15,TRBD2,-,TRBV2,TRBJ2-7,TGTGCCAGCAGTCTACTAGCGGGGGGTACCTACGAGCAGTACTTC,CASSLLAGGTYEQYF
18,TRBD2,-,TRBV28,TRBJ2-5,TGTGCCAGCAGTTTTGGGGGGACTAGCGGGAGGGCTAGAGAGACCCAGTACTTC,CASSFGGTSGRARETQYF
13,-,-,TRBV30,TRBJ1-4,TGTGCCGGACCCTGCCGGGGAGTTGAAAAACTGTTTTTT,CAGPCRGVEKLFF
12,-,-,TRBV11-2,TRBJ2-1,TGTGCCAGCAGCTTAGGGCGGTCTGAGCAGTTCTTC,CASSLGRSEQFF
16,-,-,TRBV6-4,TRBJ2-2,TGTGCCAGCAGCACAGGGAAAGGGGAGAACACCGGGGAGCTGTTTTTT,CASSTGKGENTGELFF
16,TRBD1,-,TRBV19,TRBJ2-6,TGTGCCAGTAGCACTTACAGGGGGACTGGGGCCAACGTCCTGACTTTC,CASSTYRGTGANVLTF
14,TRBD2,-,TRBV11-2,TRBJ2-5,TGTGCCAGCAGCTTCTCGGGGGGGCAAGAGACCCAGTACTTC,CASSFSGGQETQYF
16,-,-,TRBV30,TRBJ2-7,TGTGCCTGGAGTGGCGAATTCGGGACACCTTCCTACGAGCAGTACTTC,CAWSGEFGTPSYEQYF
16,-,-,TRBV28,TRBJ2-7,TGTGCCAGCACCGGGGTCTGGGTCAATCCGTCTGGAGAGCAGTACTTC,CASTGVWVNPSGEQYF
15,-,-,TRBV19,TRBJ2-5,TGTGCCAGTAGTATGGGGCGGATCAACAAAGAGACCCAGTACTTC,CASSMGRINKETQYF
12,TRBD2,-,TRBV30,TRBJ2-7,TGTGCCTCCCGACTAGCGGGAGGGCGGCAGTACTTC,CASRLAGGRQYF
11,-,-,TRBV20-1,TRBJ2-1,TGCAGTGCTGAGAGGTCGGCTGAGCAGTTCTTC,CSAERSAEQFF
13,-,-,TRBV18,TRBJ1-2,TGTGCCAGCTCAAAATTGGGCGACTATGGCTACACCTTC,CASSKLGDYGYTF
14,-,-,TRBV7-3,TRBJ2-3,TGTGCCAGCAGCCAGAGGTCCGGGTTGGATACGCAGTATTTT,CASSQRSGLDTQYF
13,TRBD1,-,TRBV19,TRBJ2-7,TGTGCCACAGATAACAGGGGCAGAGGTGAGCAGTACTTC,CATDNRGRGEQYF
17,TRBD1,-,TRBV5-1,TRBJ2-7,TGCGCCAGCAGCTCTGGACAGGGAGCGGAGGGCTACTACGAGCAGTACTTC,CASSSGQGAEGYYEQYF
14,-,-,TRBV6-5,TRBJ2-1,TGTGCCAGCACTCGGGCGGGTAGATACAATGAGCAGTTCTTC,CASTRAGRYNEQFF
14,-,once,TRBV27,TRBJ2-3,TGTGCCAGCAGTTTATTCGGCGGGACAGATACGCAGTATTTT,CASSLFGGTDTQYF
13,TRBD1,-,TRBV18,TRBJ2-7,TGTGCCAGCTCACCAGGGACAGACTACGAGCAGTACTTC,CASSPGTDYEQYF
15,TRBD1,-,TRBV28,TRBJ1-6,TGTGCCAGCAGTTTCGGAAACAGGGGGTTTTCACCCCTCCACTTT,CASSFGNRGFSPLHF
15,TRBD1,once,TRBV13,TRBJ1-1,TGTGCCAGCAGCTCACGACAGGGCTGGAACACTGAAGCTTTCTTT,CASSSRQGWNTEAFF
15,-,-,TRBV14,TRBJ1-1,TGTGCCAGCAGCGCCCAACAGGCCCCGAACACTGAAGCTTTCTTT,CASSAQQAPNTEAFF
14,TRBD1,-,TRBV6-5,TRBJ2-7,TGTGCCAGCCTCAAGCCAGGGGGCTCCTACGAGCAGTACTTC,CASLKPGGSYEQYF
17,TRBD2,-,TRBV15,TRBJ2-5,TGTGCCACCAGCAGAGTGGGGGGGACGACTGCACTAGAGACCCAGTACTTC,CATSRVGGTTALETQYF
13,-,-,TRBV28,TRBJ1-4,TGTGCCGCGGGAGGCCGAAGTTCTGAAAAACTGTTTTTT,CAAGGRSSEKLFF
14,-,-,TRBV4-1,TRBJ2-2,TGCGCCAGCAGCCAATTCAGGAACACCGGGGAGCTGTTTTTT,CASSQFRNTGELFF
14,TRBD2,-,TRBV5-4,TRBJ2-7,TGTGCCAGCAGCCGGCGGGGGGGGCTGGCCGAGCAGTACTTC,CASSRRGGLAEQYF
14,-,-,TRBV6-6,TRBJ1-5,TGTGCCAGCAGTACAAGTAGCACCAATCAGCCCCAGCATTTT,CASSTSSTNQPQHF
17,TRBD1,-,TRBV19,TRBJ1-1,TGTGCCAGTATCTTAGACAGGGGGCTGTCGGGGAACACTGAAGCTTTCTTT,CASILDRGLSGNTEAFF
13,-,-,TRBV10-2,TRBJ1-5,TGCGCCAGCAGGGACAGCCACAATCAGCCCCAGCATTTT,CASRDSHNQPQHF
16,-,-,TRBV5-6,TRBJ1-5,TGTGCCAGCAGCTTACAGGGCGGAACGAGCAATCAGCCCCAGCATTTT,CASSLQGGTSNQPQHF
15,TRBD1,-,TRBV29-1,TRBJ2-7,TGCAGCGTCGGGGGGGACAGGGGAAACTCCTACGAGCAGTACTTC,CSVGGDRGNSYEQYF